Many counts were recorded for the clone carrying this TCR beta chain. This entry belongs to a study of T cells in Graves' hyperthyroidism and ophthalmopathy. The wider study: Blood from the periphery was taken at initial diagnosis, before any treatment.

The junction had 4 bases not matched to a gene; V was cut back by 5 bases and J by 4 bases. The CDR3 covers 16 residues. Germline-derived CDR1 and CDR2 are MDHEN and SYDVKM. What was amplified from RNA transcripts were TCR beta CDR3 regions. Using the HTBI primer set, a first-round RT-PCR was run on the TCR CDR3. From the multiplex PCR reads, TCRdb called clonotypes with MiXCR, one entry per CDR3 protein. This table holds around 420,000 distinct CDR3 sequences, about 15% found once. V and J are TRBV28 and TRBJ2-3, with TRBD2 matching 15 bases. The origin of this receptor is a woman aged 18-35 years with Graves' hyperthyroidism. Sequenced material: blood. The CDR3 nucleotides are TGTGCCAGCAGTCCCAGGACTAGCGGGAGGGCAGATACGCAGTATTTT. Translation: CASSPRTSGRADTQYF. The complete variable domain, with remaining parts taken from reference TRBV28 and TRBJ2-3, reads DVKVTQSSRYLVKRTGEKVFLECVQDMDHENMFWYRQDPGLGLRLIYFSYDVKMKEKGDIPEGYSVSREKKERFSLILESASTNQTSMYLCASSPRTSGRADTQYFGPGTRLTVL.